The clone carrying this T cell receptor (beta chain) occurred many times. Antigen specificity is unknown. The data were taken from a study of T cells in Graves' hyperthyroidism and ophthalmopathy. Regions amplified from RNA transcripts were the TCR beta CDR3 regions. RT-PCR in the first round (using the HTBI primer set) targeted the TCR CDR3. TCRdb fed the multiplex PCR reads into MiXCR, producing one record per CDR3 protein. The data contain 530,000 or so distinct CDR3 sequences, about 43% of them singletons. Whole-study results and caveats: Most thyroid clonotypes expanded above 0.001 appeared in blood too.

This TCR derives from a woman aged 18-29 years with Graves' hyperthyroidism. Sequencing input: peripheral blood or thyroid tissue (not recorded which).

CDR3 in DNA: TGCGCCAGCAGCCAAGTAAAGAACGAAGCTTTCTTT. This encodes CASSQVKNEAFF. The chain combines TRBV4-1 with TRBJ1-1; D is ambiguous. V dropped 1 base and J dropped 8 bases, with 8 bases sitting between them. CDR1 is MGHRA, CDR2 YSYEKL, per germline. The CDR3 totals 12 residues.